The clone carrying this T cell receptor (beta chain) is labeled large (0.1 to 1%). Genes here carry mouse names. The CDR3 goes on 1 residue after the read ends, and that part is filled in from the germline J gene. Germline values: CDR1 SGHND, CDR2 FRSKSL. V shed 3 bases and J 5 bases; nucleotides not matched to a gene: 2. The CDR3 length is 15 residues. Indicated time point: mouse harvest day 7 after allogeneic transplant. The graft held 10^6 splenic CD5+ T cells and 10^7 T-cell-depleted bone marrow cells. The data were taken from a study of tissue T cells after allogeneic stem cell transplantation. CDR3 sequences, V/J genes, frequencies and template counts came from survey-depth TCRbeta sequencing. Using immunoSEQ multiplex PCR, the repertoire was profiled, and TCRdb retains in-frame clones only, with some absent. The data contain 4,800 or so clones, roughly half of them singletons.

The V and J genes are TRBV15 and TRBJ2-1, with TRBD2 identical over 12 bases. This clonotype was obtained from a female BALB/c mouse given C57BL/6 T cells with graft-versus-host disease after an allogeneic hematopoietic cell transplant. The sample comprised gut tissue. CDR3 DNA, as far as it was read: TGTGCCAGCAGTTTTAGGGACTGGGGGGATGCTGAGCAGTTC. Translated: CASSFRDWGDAEQF. In full, the CDR3 reads CASSFRDWGDAEQFF.